This is a list of T cell receptor beta chains from one sample in a study of cytomegalovirus exposure and HLA in healthy donors. TCRdb's table, derived via immunoSEQ multiplex PCR, lists solely in-frame clones and lacks some. The repertoire has more than 60,000 clones, roughly 70% of them found once; the top ten carry more than 8%. The source material was PBMCs. These receptors all stem from a man aged 40-49 years in good health and CMV-seropositive. The CDR3 runs from the conserved cysteine through the conserved F or W. Each record gives: D gene, V gene, J gene, clone size, CDR3 protein, CDR3 DNA. The D gene is left open where the match is weak. Clone size, where shown, is once, few, many, or a class for clones that have expanded.

D: TRBD2
V: TRBV30
J: TRBJ2-5
size: NA
CDR3: CAWSVGLWRGGSETQYF
DNA: TGTGCCTGGAGTGTAGGGCTGTGGCGGGGGGGCTCAGAGACCCAGTACTTC

D: NA
V: TRBV18
J: TRBJ2-3
size: NA
CDR3: CASSPALNRQVLF
DNA: TGTGCCAGCTCACCGGCTCTCAATCGACAGGTGCTCTTT

D: NA
V: TRBV9
J: TRBJ2-7
size: NA
CDR3: CASSVGAGESYEQYF
DNA: TGTGCCAGCAGCGTAGGGGCAGGGGAATCCTACGAGCAGTACTTC

D: NA
V: TRBV28
J: TRBJ2-6
size: NA
CDR3: CASIRGGLSGSGANVLTF
DNA: TGTGCCAGCATTAGAGGAGGGTTGAGTGGCTCTGGGGCCAACGTCCTGACTTTC

D: TRBD2
V: TRBV7-2
J: TRBJ2-5
size: NA
CDR3: CASSRAGGPRLKETQYF
DNA: TGTGCCAGCAGCCGAGCGGGGGGGCCTCGATTAAAAGAGACCCAGTACTTC

D: NA
V: TRBV6-1
J: TRBJ2-5
size: NA
CDR3: CASRAGNSIQETQYF
DNA: TGTGCCAGCAGAGCTGGTAACAGTATCCAAGAGACCCAGTACTTC

D: NA
V: TRBV15
J: TRBJ1-1
size: NA
CDR3: CATSRDDSGATEAFF
DNA: TGTGCCACCAGCAGAGATGATTCAGGGGCCACTGAAGCTTTCTTT

D: TRBD1
V: TRBV5-4
J: TRBJ2-7
size: NA
CDR3: CASSFGTVGYEQYF
DNA: TGTGCCAGCAGCTTCGGGACAGTGGGCTACGAGCAGTACTTC

D: NA
V: TRBV5-1
J: TRBJ2-7
size: NA
CDR3: CASPPDRAKNEQYF
DNA: TGCGCCAGCCCCCCTGATAGAGCCAAGAACGAGCAGTACTTC

D: TRBD1
V: TRBV28
J: TRBJ2-3
size: NA
CDR3: CASSLKTGIDPTDTQYF
DNA: TGTGCCAGCAGTCTCAAGACAGGGATTGATCCTACAGATACGCAGTATTTT

D: NA
V: TRBV11-3
J: TRBJ2-5
size: NA
CDR3: CASSLAPQETQYF
DNA: TGTGCCAGCAGCTTAGCCCCGCAAGAGACCCAGTACTTC

D: NA
V: TRBV30
J: TRBJ1-2
size: NA
CDR3: CAYSGVSGGYTF
DNA: TGTGCCTACTCCGGGGTTAGTGGCGGCTACACCTTC

D: TRBD2
V: TRBV6-1
J: TRBJ2-5
size: NA
CDR3: CASSGRLAGEIQETQYF
DNA: TGTGCCAGCAGTGGTAGACTAGCGGGGGAAATCCAAGAGACCCAGTACTTC

D: NA
V: TRBV11-2
J: TRBJ1-1
size: NA
CDR3: CASSLDSGGASEAFF
DNA: TGTGCCAGCAGCTTAGACTCTGGGGGCGCGTCGGAAGCTTTCTTT

D: TRBD1
V: TRBV30
J: TRBJ1-1
size: few
CDR3: CAWSVLWDRGNTEAFF
DNA: TGTGCCTGGAGTGTACTTTGGGACAGGGGTAACACTGAAGCTTTCTTT

D: TRBD2
V: TRBV15
J: TRBJ2-3
size: few
CDR3: CATSTQRAGGPGDTQYF
DNA: TGTGCCACCAGCACCCAGCGCGCGGGAGGGCCGGGAGATACGCAGTATTTT

D: NA
V: TRBV27
J: TRBJ2-7
size: NA
CDR3: CASSAAGTRYSYEQYF
DNA: TGTGCCAGCAGCGCCGCCGGGACACGGTACTCCTACGAGCAGTACTTC

D: TRBD1
V: TRBV5-1
J: TRBJ2-1
size: NA
CDR3: CASRDRGIDNEQFF
DNA: TGCGCCAGCAGGGACAGGGGGATCGACAATGAGCAGTTCTTC

D: NA
V: TRBV28
J: TRBJ2-7
size: NA
CDR3: CASSLVASYYEQYF
DNA: TGTGCCAGCAGTTTAGTGGCTAGCTACTACGAGCAGTACTTC

D: NA
V: TRBV5-1
J: TRBJ2-3
size: NA
CDR3: CASSLVFQRASTDTQYF
DNA: TGCGCCAGCAGCTTGGTCTTTCAGCGCGCTAGCACAGATACGCAGTATTTT

D: TRBD1
V: TRBV27
J: TRBJ2-7
size: once
CDR3: CASSSPGQGLDEQYF
DNA: TGTGCCAGCAGTTCACCGGGACAGGGGCTTGACGAGCAGTACTTC

D: NA
V: TRBV15
J: TRBJ1-4
size: NA
CDR3: CATSRTGTPEKLFF
DNA: TGTGCCACCAGCAGAACTGGGACACCTGAAAAACTGTTTTTT

D: NA
V: TRBV7-8
J: TRBJ2-7
size: NA
CDR3: CASSLELGQGFEQYF
DNA: TGTGCCAGCAGCTTAGAGCTGGGGCAGGGGTTCGAGCAGTACTTC

D: NA
V: TRBV5-1
J: TRBJ2-7
size: NA
CDR3: CASQETGGEQYF
DNA: TGCGCCAGCCAGGAGACCGGCGGGGAGCAGTACTTC

D: NA
V: TRBV4-3
J: TRBJ2-5
size: NA
CDR3: CASSPGLIQETQYF
DNA: TGCGCCAGCAGCCCGGGACTGATACAAGAGACCCAGTACTTC

D: NA
V: TRBV7-9
J: TRBJ2-5
size: NA
CDR3: CASSDNTGETQYF
DNA: TGTGCCAGCAGCGATAATACCGGGGAGACCCAGTACTTC